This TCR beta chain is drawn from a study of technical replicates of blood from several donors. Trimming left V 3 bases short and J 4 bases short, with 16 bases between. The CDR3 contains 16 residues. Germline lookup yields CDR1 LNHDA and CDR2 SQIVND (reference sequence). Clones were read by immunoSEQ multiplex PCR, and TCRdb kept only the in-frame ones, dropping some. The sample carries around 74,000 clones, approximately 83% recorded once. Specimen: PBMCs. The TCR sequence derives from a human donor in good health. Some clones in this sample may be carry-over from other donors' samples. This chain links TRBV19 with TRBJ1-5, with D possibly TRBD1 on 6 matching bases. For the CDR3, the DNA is TGTGCCAGTAGTATTCCGGGTTTAGGGGGAAATCAGCCCCAGCATTTT. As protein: CASSIPGLGGNQPQHF.